These T cell receptor beta chains were read from a single sample in a study of regulatory T cells in long-lasting Graves disease. TCRdb independently ran MiXCR on the multiplex PCR reads; one entry per CDR3 protein. The sample lists around 250,000 distinct CDR3 sequences; 18% were seen once. The same sample was also studied in work on T cells in Graves' hyperthyroidism and ophthalmopathy.

The material was peripheral blood mononuclear cells (PBMCs), obtained at new diagnosis, from a patient treated with antithyroid drugs. All receptors derive from a woman in her 30s with Graves disease. Both conserved end residues are part of each CDR3. Each record gives: J gene, clone size, D gene, V gene, CDR3 DNA, CDR3 protein. The D gene is left open where the match is weak. Clone size appears in some rows only: once, few, many, or a class for an expanded clone.

J gene: TRBJ1-1; clone size: many; D gene: TRBD1; V gene: TRBV28; CDR3 DNA: TGTGCCAGCAGTTACTCGGGACAGCTTGAAGCTTTCTTT; CDR3 protein: CASSYSGQLEAFF
J gene: TRBJ1-1; clone size: NA; D gene: NA; V gene: TRBV19; CDR3 DNA: TGTGCCAGTAGTCTCCGGGCCCTGGGCACTGAAGCTTTCTTT; CDR3 protein: CASSLRALGTEAFF
J gene: TRBJ2-1; clone size: few; D gene: TRBD1; V gene: TRBV6-1; CDR3 DNA: TGTGCCAGCAGTGCCCGGACAGGGTTCGATGAGCAGTTCTTC; CDR3 protein: CASSARTGFDEQFF
J gene: TRBJ2-2; clone size: few; D gene: NA; V gene: TRBV5-1; CDR3 DNA: TGCGCCAGCAGACGCGACACCGGGGAGCTGTTTTTT; CDR3 protein: CASRRDTGELFF
J gene: TRBJ1-1; clone size: many; D gene: NA; V gene: TRBV4-2; CDR3 DNA: TGTGCCAGCAGCCCGGTCACGATGAACGGTTACACTGAAGCTTTCTTT; CDR3 protein: CASSPVTMNGYTEAFF
J gene: TRBJ2-7; clone size: few; D gene: NA; V gene: TRBV19; CDR3 DNA: TGTGCCAGTAGAAGCCCGGAGCGCTCCTACGAGCAGTACTTC; CDR3 protein: CASRSPERSYEQYF
J gene: TRBJ1-1; clone size: NA; D gene: NA; V gene: TRBV12-3/TRBV12-4; CDR3 DNA: TGTGCCAGCACTTTTAGCTCGGGCCTCGAAGCTTTCTTT; CDR3 protein: CASTFSSGLEAFF
J gene: TRBJ1-4; clone size: many; D gene: TRBD1; V gene: TRBV7-2; CDR3 DNA: TGTGCCAGCAGCTTAGCTGGGACAGGTCGTGAAAAACTGTTTTTT; CDR3 protein: CASSLAGTGREKLFF
J gene: TRBJ1-2; clone size: many; D gene: NA; V gene: TRBV3-1; CDR3 DNA: TGTGCCAGCAGCACCAGGGCATATGGCTACACCTTC; CDR3 protein: CASSTRAYGYTF
J gene: TRBJ2-5; clone size: many; D gene: NA; V gene: TRBV5-4; CDR3 DNA: TGTGCCAGCGCCCAGGGTAGAGGCGAAGGGGAAGAGACCCAGTACTTC; CDR3 protein: CASAQGRGEGEETQYF
J gene: TRBJ2-6; clone size: few; D gene: NA; V gene: TRBV12-3/TRBV12-4; CDR3 DNA: TGTGCCAGCAGTTTCGCGATCTCTGGGGCCAACGTCCTGACTTTC; CDR3 protein: CASSFAISGANVLTF
J gene: TRBJ1-1; clone size: many; D gene: NA; V gene: TRBV7-9; CDR3 DNA: TGTGCCAGCAGCCGGGCCCTTAGAGAAGCTTTCTTT; CDR3 protein: CASSRALREAFF
J gene: TRBJ1-1; clone size: NA; D gene: NA; V gene: TRBV14; CDR3 DNA: TGTGCCAGCAGCCAAGTTACTGAAGCTTTCTTT; CDR3 protein: CASSQVTEAFF
J gene: TRBJ2-2; clone size: few; D gene: TRBD1; V gene: TRBV29-1; CDR3 DNA: TGCAGCGCACTACTAAGGGCAGGGGGCACCGGGGAGCTGTTTTTT; CDR3 protein: CSALLRAGGTGELFF
J gene: TRBJ2-1; clone size: many; D gene: TRBD2; V gene: TRBV6-1; CDR3 DNA: TGTGCCAGCATCTCCGGATTGGGCGGGGGGGCTAATGAGCAGTTCTTC; CDR3 protein: CASISGLGGGANEQFF
J gene: TRBJ2-1; clone size: many; D gene: TRBD2; V gene: TRBV5-1; CDR3 DNA: TGCGCCAGCACTAGCGGGGCAACATCTTACAATGAGCAGTTCTTC; CDR3 protein: CASTSGATSYNEQFF
J gene: TRBJ1-4; clone size: once; D gene: NA; V gene: TRBV20-1; CDR3 DNA: TGCAGTGCTAGAGATCTCGACCTGGATGTTGGCGAAAAACTGTTTTTT; CDR3 protein: CSARDLDLDVGEKLFF
J gene: TRBJ1-1; clone size: many; D gene: NA; V gene: TRBV20-1; CDR3 DNA: TGCAGTGTGGACAGCAAGAACACTGAAGCTTTCTTT; CDR3 protein: CSVDSKNTEAFF
J gene: TRBJ2-7; clone size: many; D gene: NA; V gene: TRBV5-1; CDR3 DNA: TGCGCCAGCAGCTTGGGTTTTAGTGACGACTCCTACGAGCAGTACTTC; CDR3 protein: CASSLGFSDDSYEQYF
J gene: TRBJ1-1; clone size: NA; D gene: NA; V gene: TRBV12-5; CDR3 DNA: TGTGCTAGTGGTTTGGGGACAGCGAACACTGAAGCTTTCTTT; CDR3 protein: CASGLGTANTEAFF
J gene: TRBJ2-5; clone size: NA; D gene: NA; V gene: TRBV27; CDR3 DNA: TGTGCCAGCGGAGCGGAGACCCAGTACTTC; CDR3 protein: CASGAETQYF
J gene: TRBJ1-6; clone size: many; D gene: TRBD1; V gene: TRBV7-8; CDR3 DNA: TGTGCCAGCAGCGGATCGACAGGGATTAATAAACCCCTCCACTTT; CDR3 protein: CASSGSTGINKPLHF
J gene: TRBJ2-3; clone size: NA; D gene: TRBD2; V gene: TRBV14; CDR3 DNA: TGTGCCAGCAGCCGGAGCGGGAGAGCCACAGATACGCAGTATTTT; CDR3 protein: CASSRSGRATDTQYF
J gene: TRBJ2-2; clone size: many; D gene: NA; V gene: TRBV28; CDR3 DNA: TGTGCCAGCACCCTCCTCACGAACGCGAACACCGGGGAGCTGTTTTTT; CDR3 protein: CASTLLTNANTGELFF
J gene: TRBJ1-1; clone size: many; D gene: TRBD1; V gene: TRBV5-1; CDR3 DNA: TGCGCCAGCAGACCGGGACAGGGTAACACTGAAGCTTTCTTT; CDR3 protein: CASRPGQGNTEAFF
J gene: TRBJ1-5; clone size: few; D gene: TRBD1; V gene: TRBV10-3; CDR3 DNA: TGTGCCATCAGTGAACAGGGGGATGGCAATCAGCCCCAGCATTTT; CDR3 protein: CAISEQGDGNQPQHF
J gene: TRBJ1-5; clone size: few; D gene: NA; V gene: TRBV12-3/TRBV12-4; CDR3 DNA: TGTGCCAGCAGTGGACTTCCTAATCAGCCCCAGCATTTT; CDR3 protein: CASSGLPNQPQHF
J gene: TRBJ2-2; clone size: many; D gene: NA; V gene: TRBV5-4; CDR3 DNA: TGTGCCAGCAGCTTGGGTGGGAGCAGCACCGGGGAGCTGTTTTTT; CDR3 protein: CASSLGGSSTGELFF
J gene: TRBJ2-5; clone size: few; D gene: TRBD2; V gene: TRBV20-1; CDR3 DNA: TGCAGTGCACAACGGGGGGGGCCACGAGAGACCCAGTACTTC; CDR3 protein: CSAQRGGPRETQYF